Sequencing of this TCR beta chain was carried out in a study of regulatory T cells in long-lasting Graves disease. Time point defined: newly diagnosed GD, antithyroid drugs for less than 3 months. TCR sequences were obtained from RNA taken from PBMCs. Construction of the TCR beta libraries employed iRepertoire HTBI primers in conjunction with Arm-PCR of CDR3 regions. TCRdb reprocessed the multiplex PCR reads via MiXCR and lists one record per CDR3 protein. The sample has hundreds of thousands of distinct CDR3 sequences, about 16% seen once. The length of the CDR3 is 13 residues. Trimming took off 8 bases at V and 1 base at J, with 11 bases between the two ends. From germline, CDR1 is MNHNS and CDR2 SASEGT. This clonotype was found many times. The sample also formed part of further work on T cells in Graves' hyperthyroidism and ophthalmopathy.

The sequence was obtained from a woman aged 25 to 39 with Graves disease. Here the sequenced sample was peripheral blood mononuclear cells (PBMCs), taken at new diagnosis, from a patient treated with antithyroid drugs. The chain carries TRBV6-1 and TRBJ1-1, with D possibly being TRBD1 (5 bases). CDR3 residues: CASDRGSNTEAFF. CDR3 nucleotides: TGTGCCAGCGATAGGGGATCGAACACTGAAGCTTTCTTT.